A single sample is the source of the 24 T cell receptor beta chains below, sequenced in a study of T-cell memory formation after mild COVID-19. TCRdb ran MiXCR on the 5' RACE reads and lists one entry per CDR3 protein. The sample includes about 340,000 distinct CDR3 sequences, around 21% seen only once; the top ten take approximately 13%. The sequencing input was PBMCs or a T cell subset sorted from them (not recorded which). These receptors were obtained from an adult woman who had mild COVID-19 (a few samples of this study predate the infection). Cell type and time point are not known.

There are a few counts of this clonotype. The chain has TRBV14 and TRBJ2-3; D call uncertain. The CDR3 extends over 15 amino acids. Germline CDR1 reads SGHDN; CDR2 reads FVKESK. V dropped 2 bases and J dropped 5 bases, with 14 bases sitting between them. The CDR3: CASSQIRQALDTQYF. The CDR3 DNA follows: TGTGCCAGCAGCCAAATCAGGCAGGCGCTAGATACGCAGTATTTT.

This clonotype was counted between two and nine times. V usage is TRBV14 and J usage is TRBJ2-7, with TRBD2 matching over 11 bases. V lost 4 bases and J lost 3; bases outside the gene matches: 8. This CDR3 is 16 amino acids long. CDR1 and CDR2 (germline): SGHDN, FVKESK. The CDR3 DNA reads as TGTGCCAGCAGCCCAACCGGGACTAGCGGCCACTACGAGCAGTACTTC. It specifies CASSPTGTSGHYEQYF.

This chain links TRBV3-1 with TRBJ2-5; a possible D gene is TRBD2 (7 bases). Trimming pared 2 bases from V and 4 bases from J, leaving 14 bases between. Germline V gene lookup returns CDR1 LGHDT and CDR2 YNNKEL (reference sequence). The CDR3 contains 15 residues. The CDR3 region is CASSQFGGPGETQYF. Here the CDR3 DNA reads TGTGCCAGCAGCCAATTCGGGGGGCCAGGAGAGACCCAGTACTTC.

The chain joins TRBV4-3 to TRBJ2-1; D is ambiguous. V lost 1 base and J lost 7, with 11 bases in between. The CDR3 runs 14 residues. Germline CDR1 is LGHNA and CDR2 is YSLEER. The CDR3 coding sequence is TGCGCCAGCAGCCAAGTCTCCCCCGTAAATGAGCAGTTCTTC. Protein sequence: CASSQVSPVNEQFF.

This clonotype has a handful of counts. V usage is TRBV18 and J usage is TRBJ2-1; 8 bases match TRBD1. Germline CDR1 KGHSH, CDR2 LQKENI. V dropped 3 bases and J dropped 2; count of bases not matched to a gene: 12. The CDR3 contains 18 residues. Written as DNA, the CDR3 is TGTGCCAGCTCACCCCGTCGGGGGAACAGGGGGACCTACAATGAGCAGTTCTTC. Translating gives CASSPRRGNRGTYNEQFF.

This clonotype has only a few counts. This chain links TRBV20-1 with TRBJ2-3; 7 positions match TRBD2. The germline gives CDR1 DFQATT, CDR2 SNEGSKA (reference sequence). Losses at the gene ends were 1 base for V and 4 bases for J; bases not matched to a gene: 8. The CDR3 spans 15 residues. DNA for the CDR3: TGCAGTGCTAGAGGAGAAACTAGCGCCCCAGATACGCAGTATTTT. It translates to CSARGETSAPDTQYF.

The V gene is TRBV20-1, the J gene TRBJ2-7, with 8 bases matching TRBD2. The germline CDR1 and CDR2 sequences are DFQATT and SNEGSKA (reference sequence). The CDR3 covers 14 residues. Trimming removed 6 bases from V and 2 bases from J; junction bases left unmatched: 9. The CDR3 loop reads CSAVGGVDPYEQYF. DNA of the CDR3: TGCAGTGCCGTCGGGGGGGTGGACCCCTACGAGCAGTACTTC.

CDR3 nucleotides: TGCAGTGCTGCGGGACTAGCGGGGGGCAGGTTTCGGTCCTACGAGCAGTACTTC. It translates to CSAAGLAGGRFRSYEQYF. V gene TRBV20-1 combines with J gene TRBJ2-7, with 15 bases lining up with TRBD2. This CDR3 has 18 amino acids. The V gene's germline CDR1 is DFQATT and CDR2 SNEGSKA (reference sequence). J was trimmed by 1 base and V by 5 bases; bases with no gene match: 12.

The chain combines TRBV20-1 with TRBJ2-1; TRBD2 matches at 14 bases. The CDR3 consists of 15 residues. Germline assignment: CDR1 DFQATT and CDR2 SNEGSKA (reference sequence). Trimming cost V 5 bases and J 4 bases; bases outside gene matches: 4. CDR3 region: CSAPGLAGVYNEQFF. The CDR3 bases are TGCAGTGCTCCGGGACTAGCGGGAGTTTACAATGAGCAGTTCTTC.

This clonotype appeared once. The chain uses TRBV11-1 and TRBJ2-7; no clear D gene. Germline V CDR1 and CDR2: SGHAT, FQDESV (reference sequence). V lost 1 base and J 2 bases, leaving 15 bases between the germline ends. The CDR3 length is 16 residues. The CDR3 here is CASSLEASVIPYEQYF. The CDR3 DNA reads TGTGCCAGCAGCTTAGAGGCCTCCGTTATTCCCTACGAGCAGTACTTC.

The chain joins TRBV20-1 to TRBJ2-4; 15 bases are a match to TRBD2. This CDR3 has 17 residues. Unmatched junction bases numbered 5, after V lost 1 base and J lost 4 bases. Germline V CDR1 and CDR2: DFQATT, SNEGSKA (reference sequence). In DNA, the CDR3 is TGCAGTGCTAGAGCAGGACTAGCGGGAGGGTTTAAAAACATTCAGTACTTC. Translating gives CSARAGLAGGFKNIQYF.

The chain uses TRBV7-2 and TRBJ1-5; a weak D match, TRBD1 (6 bases). Germline V gene sequence: CDR1 SGHTA, CDR2 FQGNSA. The CDR3 loop spans 16 amino acids. V was trimmed by 5 bases and J by 1 base, leaving 15 bases between them. This chain's CDR3 is CASSQSGGLSNQPQHF. For the CDR3, the DNA is TGTGCCAGCAGCCAAAGTGGGGGGCTAAGCAATCAGCCCCAGCATTTT.

This chain joins TRBV5-5 and TRBJ2-2; possibly TRBD2 for D (6 bases). Trimming took off 4 bases at V and 1 base at J, with 11 bases between the two ends. The length of the CDR3 is 15 residues. CDR1 and CDR2 from the germline V gene are SGHKS and YYEKEE (reference sequence). The DNA for the CDR3 is TGTGCCAGCAGCCGGGACTCGCTGAACACCGGGGAGCTGTTTTTT. Protein sequence: CASSRDSLNTGELFF.

This clonotype has a count of ten or more. This chain links TRBV7-9 with TRBJ2-3, with TRBD2 as a possible D gene (6 bases). Looked up from germline, CDR1 is SEHNR and CDR2 is FQNEAQ (reference sequence). CDR3 length: 15 residues. Trimming cost V 5 bases and J 0 bases, with 12 bases left between them. CDR3 in amino acids: CASSPPRGSTDTQYF. The CDR3 DNA sequence: TGTGCCAGCAGCCCGCCTCGGGGGAGCACAGATACGCAGTATTTT.

The chain has TRBV9 and TRBJ2-2; 12 bases fit TRBD2. The germline V gene encodes CDR1 SGDLS and CDR2 YYNGEE. After removal of 3 bases from V and 7 bases from J, the junction contained 13 bases not matched to a gene. The CDR3 covers 18 residues. For the CDR3, the DNA is TGTGCCAGCAGCGGAGACCGACTAGCGGGAGTTGCGGGCGGGGAGCTGTTTTTT. Translated: CASSGDRLAGVAGGELFF.

This sequence joins TRBV27 and TRBJ2-5; D unresolved. The CDR3 contains 14 residues. V was cut by 6 bases and J by 5 bases, with 16 bases left in between. Per germline, CDR1 MNHEY and CDR2 SMNVEV (reference sequence). Written as DNA, the CDR3 is TGTGCCAGCAGACAGTTCACAGAGCAGGAGACCCAGTACTTC. Translated, it gives CASRQFTEQETQYF.

The chain joins TRBV9 to TRBJ2-7; D gene unclear. Germline V gene lookup returns CDR1 SGDLS and CDR2 YYNGEE. V lost 3 bases, J lost 6 bases, and 13 bases lay in between. The CDR3 consists of 13 residues. The CDR3 sequence is CASSGVSLSEQYF. The CDR3 DNA reads as TGTGCCAGCAGCGGGGTATCGTTGAGCGAGCAGTACTTC. The full variable domain, with the rest looked up from reference TRBV9 and TRBJ2-7, is DSGVTQTPKHLITATGQRVTLRCSPRSGDLSVYWYQQSLDQGLQFLIQYYNGEERAKGNILERFSAQQFPDLHSELNLSSLELGDSALYFCASSGVSLSEQYFGPGTRLTVT.

V usage is TRBV12-3 or TRBV12-4 and J usage is TRBJ2-3, with D uncertain. This CDR3 has 13 residues. The V end was cut by 4 bases, the J end by 4 bases, with 9 bases between. This CDR3 reads CASSSLRADTQYF. In nucleotides, the CDR3 is TGTGCCAGCAGTTCACTTAGGGCAGATACGCAGTATTTT.

The chain recombines TRBV30 with TRBJ1-2; 9 nucleotides align to TRBD1. V lost 2 bases, J lost 3 bases, and 7 bases stayed unmatched. In germline, CDR1 is GTSNPN, CDR2 SVGIG (reference sequence). CDR3 length: 15 amino acids. The CDR3 nucleotides are TGTGCCTGGAGTACCACAGGGGGCGCGTACTATGGCTACACCTTC. Encoded protein: CAWSTTGGAYYGYTF.

The V gene is TRBV6-5, the J gene TRBJ1-4; 7 nucleotides match TRBD1. This CDR3 comprises 14 residues. V lost 5 bases and J lost 6; bases outside the gene matches: 6. Germline lookup yields CDR1 MNHEY and CDR2 SVGAGI. DNA of the CDR3: TGTGCCAGCAGTCTAGACAGGGTCTATGAAAAACTGTTTTTT. Translated, it gives CASSLDRVYEKLFF.

In its sample, this clonotype was seen a few times. This chain links TRBV7-8 with TRBJ2-5, with D perhaps matching TRBD1 or TRBD2 (5 bases each). Trimming removed 3 bases from V and 0 bases from J, with 11 bases in between. CDR3 length: 15 residues. Germline CDR1 is SGHVS and CDR2 is FQNEAQ. DNA of the CDR3: TGTGCCAGCAGCTTCCGGGACCTTGACCAAGAGACCCAGTACTTC. The encoded protein is CASSFRDLDQETQYF.

In its sample, this clonotype was seen a few times. CDR3 coding DNA: TGTGCCAGCAGCTTAGACGGCGTCCCTAGCACAGATACGCAGTATTTT. This codes for CASSLDGVPSTDTQYF. The chain uses TRBV7-9 and TRBJ2-3; D is undetermined. V dropped 1 base and J dropped 0 bases, with 11 bases sitting between them. The CDR3 runs to 16 residues. CDR1 is SEHNR, CDR2 FQNEAQ, per germline (reference sequence). The full variable domain, with the rest looked up from reference TRBV7-9 and TRBJ2-3, is DTGVSQNPRHKITKRGQNVTFRCDPISEHNRLYWYRQTLGQGPEFLTYFQNEAQLEKSRLLSDRFSAERPKGSFSTLEIQRTEQGDSAMYLCASSLDGVPSTDTQYFGPGTRLTVL.

The chain has TRBV29-1 and TRBJ1-2; maybe TRBD1 (5 bases). This CDR3 is built from 11 residues. Between the trimmed V and J ends, which lost 5 bases and 6 bases, there was a span of 10 bases. CDR1 is SQVTM and CDR2 is ANQGSEA in the germline V gene. This chain's CDR3 is CSVTGDHGYTF. CDR3 DNA: TGCAGCGTTACAGGAGACCATGGCTACACCTTC.

This clonotype occurred many times. The chain combines TRBV12-3 or TRBV12-4 with TRBJ1-2, with 7 bases fitting TRBD1. V shed 5 bases and J 3 bases; nucleotides not matched to a gene: 3. The CDR3 consists of 13 residues. The CDR3 protein is CASSRGQDYGYTF. For the CDR3, the DNA is TGTGCCAGCAGTCGAGGACAGGACTATGGCTACACCTTC.